What follows describes a single TCR beta chain. The sample originates from a study of blood T cell repertoires in COVID-19. Study at large: Samples representing acute and convalescent COVID-19 were sourced from the United States, Italy and Spain.

CDR1 is SGHAT, CDR2 FQNNGV, per germline. V shed 5 bases, J shed 4 bases, and the junction held 4 bases outside the gene matches. CDR3 length: 15 amino acids. Libraries were prepared by immunoSEQ multiplex PCR; TCRdb keeps only in-frame clonotypes and omits some of them. The sample consists of more than 85,000 clones, approximately 80% of them appearing once. The source material was peripheral blood. The receptor comes from a man between 60 and 75 years old with active or convalescent COVID-19. The chain employs TRBV11-2 and TRBJ2-1; 11 bases line up with TRBD2. The chain's CDR3 is CASSPLAGGYNEQFF. In DNA form, the CDR3 reads TGTGCCAGCAGCCCCCTAGCGGGAGGTTACAATGAGCAGTTCTTC. Filled out from reference TRBV11-2 and TRBJ2-1, the complete variable domain reads EAGVAQSPRYKIIEKRQSVAFWCNPISGHATLYWYQQILGQGPKLLIQFQNNGVVDDSQLPKDRFSAERLKGVDSTLKIQPAKLEDSAVYLCASSPLAGGYNEQFFGPGTRLTVL.